The sequence of this T cell receptor beta chain was determined in a study of blood T cell repertoires in COVID-19. At the level of the study: The United States, Italy and Spain were the sources of the acute and convalescent COVID-19 samples. The cDNA or gDNA used as material had been derived from T cells, B-cell-depleted T cells, or PBMCs.

V dropped 3 bases and J dropped 7; count of bases not matched to a gene: 4. The CDR3 extends over 13 amino acids. CDR1 is KGHDR, CDR2 SFDVKD, per germline. This clone was counted a few times. Original methodology: Reference gene primer amplification gave nucleated cell count estimates. The assay was immunoSEQ multiplex PCR, and TCRdb's table has in-frame clones only and misses some. Clonal size and the V and J genes are those of that table, whereas D and trimming came from the DNA. The table has approximately 230,000 clones, 70% to 85% seen once. This TCR derives from an elderly man with acute or convalescent COVID-19. V is TRBV24-1 and J is TRBJ1-1; 7 nucleotides align to TRBD1. Sequencing input: peripheral blood. The CDR3 coding sequence is TGTGCCACCAGTGATCCAACAGGGGATGAAGCTTTCTTT. It encodes CATSDPTGDEAFF.